This T cell receptor (beta chain) was found in a study of vaccination and CD4 T cells after COVID-19. The wider study: The post-COVID samples were taken a median approximately 100 days after diagnosis, anywhere from 35 to 161.

V shed 0 bases, J shed 4 bases, and the junction held 5 bases outside the gene matches. The CDR3 is 15 residues long. Looked up from germline, CDR1 is DFQATT and CDR2 is SNEGSKA (reference sequence). Sequencing of DNA taken from cultured CD4+ T cells relied on the Oncomine TCR Beta short-read assay. TCRdb independently ran MiXCR on the PCR reads; one entry per CDR3 protein. The top ten clones hold around a tenth of a sample with around 12,000 distinct CDR3 sequences, about 38% of them seen once. Specified treatment: approximately 9-day PBMC culture with coronavirus spike peptide pools or control peptides (ViraFEST assay). As regards this clonotype: The antigen is unknown.

The TCR comes from a human donor who had recovered from COVID-19. The sample was CD4+ T cells from blood, cultured in vitro, taken after SARS-CoV-2 vaccination. This sequence joins TRBV20-1 and TRBJ2-5; 10 bases line up with TRBD2. DNA of the CDR3: TGCAGTGCTAGAGAGGGGAGCGGGAGGGGAGAGACCCAGTACTTC. Its translation: CSAREGSGRGETQYF.